This T cell receptor (beta chain) comes out of a study of Graves' ophthalmopathy and Graves' hyperthyroidism. With a duration under 3 months, ophthalmopathy in the donors showed moderate-to-severe activity, CAS ≥3 and NOSPECS ≥4. Other autoimmune diseases, uncontrolled infections, pregnancy or lactation excluded patients from enrollment. For repertoire sequencing, the TCR beta CDR3 regions were amplified from RNA transcripts. Second-round multiplex PCR came after first-round RT-PCR with HTBI primers. TCRdb recomputed calls from the multiplex PCR reads with MiXCR, one row per CDR3 protein. The profile covers about 210,000 distinct CDR3 sequences, with 25% to 30% appearing a single time and approximately 8.6% taken by the ten largest. In germline, CDR1 is SGHTA, CDR2 FQGNSA. The CDR3 runs to 14 residues. V was pared by 5 bases and J by 2 bases, with 6 bases of the junction left unmatched. Turning to this clonotype: The antigen is not known.

Study-wide points: With just under 90% sensitivity and roughly 77% specificity, a 13-signature model separated ophthalmopathy from stable hyperthyroidism.

The sequencing sample was made of peripheral blood. V usage is TRBV7-2 and J usage is TRBJ2-7; 7 positions match TRBD1. This receptor was taken from a man in his forties or fifties with Graves' ophthalmopathy. In nucleotides, the CDR3 is TGTGCCAGCAGCCCGACAGGGCATCCCTACGAGCAGTACTTC. This encodes CASSPTGHPYEQYF.